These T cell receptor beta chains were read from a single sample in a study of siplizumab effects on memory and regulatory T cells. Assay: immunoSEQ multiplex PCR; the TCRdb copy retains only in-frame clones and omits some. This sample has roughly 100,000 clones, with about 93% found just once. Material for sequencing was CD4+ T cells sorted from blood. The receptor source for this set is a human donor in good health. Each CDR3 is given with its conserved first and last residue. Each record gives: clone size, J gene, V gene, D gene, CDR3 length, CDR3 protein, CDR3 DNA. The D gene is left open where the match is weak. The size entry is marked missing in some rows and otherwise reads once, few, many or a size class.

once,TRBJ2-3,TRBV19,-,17,CASSIGQGLGGTDTQYF,TGTGCCAGTAGTATAGGTCAGGGGTTAGGAGGCACAGATACGCAGTATTTT
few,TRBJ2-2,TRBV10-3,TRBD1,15,CAISLGQGGTGELFF,TGTGCCATCAGCCTGGGACAGGGAGGAACCGGGGAGCTGTTTTTT
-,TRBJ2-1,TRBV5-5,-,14,CASSLRYNYNEQFF,TGTGCCAGCAGCTTGCGTTACAACTACAATGAGCAGTTCTTC
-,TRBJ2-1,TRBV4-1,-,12,CASSQDVSEQFF,TGCGCCAGCAGCCAAGATGTTTCCGAGCAGTTCTTC
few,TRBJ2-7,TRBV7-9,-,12,CASSARLGEQYF,TGTGCCAGCAGCGCCAGACTAGGCGAGCAGTACTTC
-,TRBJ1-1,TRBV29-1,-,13,CSVEISLNTEAFF,TGCAGCGTTGAAATCAGCTTGAACACTGAAGCTTTCTTT
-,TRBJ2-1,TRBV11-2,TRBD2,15,CASSLVGTSGREQFF,TGTGCCAGCAGCTTAGTAGGGACTAGCGGGAGAGAGCAGTTCTTC
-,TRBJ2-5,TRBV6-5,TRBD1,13,CASGRTGAGEQYF,TGTGCCAGCGGACGGACAGGGGCGGGAGAGCAGTACTTC
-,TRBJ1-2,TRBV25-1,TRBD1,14,CASSESGQGHGYTF,TGTGCCAGCAGTGAATCCGGACAGGGCCATGGCTACACCTTC
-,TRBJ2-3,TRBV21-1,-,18,CASSKVRRRAGGTDTQYF,TGTGCCAGCAGCAAAGTGAGGAGGAGGGCTGGGGGCACAGATACGCAGTATTTT
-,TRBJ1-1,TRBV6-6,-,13,CASSYSVDDEAFF,TGTGCCAGCAGTTACTCCGTTGATGATGAAGCTTTCTTT
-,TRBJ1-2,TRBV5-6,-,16,CASSLNGRGSVYGYTF,TGTGCCAGCAGCTTGAATGGGAGGGGGTCGGTCTATGGCTACACCTTC
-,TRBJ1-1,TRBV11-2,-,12,CASSLDRGEAFF,TGTGCCAGCAGCTTAGACAGGGGTGAAGCTTTCTTT
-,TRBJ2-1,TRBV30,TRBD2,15,CAWSVRLAGSNEQFF,TGTGCCTGGAGTGTCAGACTAGCGGGGAGTAATGAGCAGTTCTTC
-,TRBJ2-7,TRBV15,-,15,CATSRVGQPTYEQYF,TGTGCCACCAGCAGAGTAGGACAGCCAACCTACGAGCAGTACTTC
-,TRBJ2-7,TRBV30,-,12,CAWTLGVLEQYF,TGTGCCTGGACGCTAGGGGTGCTCGAGCAGTACTTC
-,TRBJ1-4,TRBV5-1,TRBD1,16,CASSLTGVATNEKLFF,TGCGCCAGCAGCCTCACAGGGGTTGCAACTAATGAAAAACTGTTTTTT